This record looks at one TCR beta chain sequence and its context. The CDR3 loop spans 17 amino acids. The data are from a study of blood T cell repertoires in COVID-19. As for the study in general: T cells, B-cell-depleted T cells, or PBMCs provided the cDNA or gDNA that served as material.

TCRdb's table, derived via immunoSEQ multiplex PCR, lists solely in-frame clones and lacks some. The sample includes some 87,000 clones, around 81% of them seen just once. The specimen sequenced was peripheral blood. This receptor was identified in a man aged 50 to 59 who had recovered from COVID-19. The chain is built from TRBV21-1 and TRBJ2-2; the table's D gene call, TRBD1, was not cross checked with the DNA. TRBV21-1 is a pseudogene locus. CDR3 nucleotide sequence: TGTGCCAGCAGCCCCCTGGACAGGGAATATTATGCCGGGGAGCTGTTTTTT. Its protein is CASSPLDREYYAGELFF.